This TCR beta chain is from a study of blood T cell repertoires in COVID-19. Here immunoSEQ multiplex PCR was the method, and the copy in TCRdb shows in-frame clones only, minus some. This sample carries about 220,000 clones, under 90% of them seen once, and the ten largest clones take more than 3%. V lost 3 bases, J lost 0 bases, and 16 bases lay in between. This CDR3 has 17 residues. Germline V lookup: CDR1 SGHNT, CDR2 YYREEE (reference sequence). The clonotype comes from a woman aged 60-70 years who had recovered from COVID-19. The chain uses TRBV5-4 and TRBJ1-3; possibly TRBD1 for D (5 bases). What was sequenced was PBMCs or T cells enriched from blood (not recorded which). The CDR3 loop is CASSSSGGVTSGNTIYF. In DNA, the CDR3 is TGTGCCAGCAGCTCAAGTGGAGGGGTGACCTCTGGAAACACCATATATTTT.